The T cell receptor beta chain under discussion was sequenced for a study of T cells in Graves' hyperthyroidism and ophthalmopathy. Findings and limits, study-wide: Most clonotypes expanded in the thyroid (above 0.001) were also present in blood. From stable hyperthyroidism, ophthalmopathy was set apart by a 13 V-J model.

Regions amplified from RNA transcripts were the TCR beta CDR3 regions. When the TCR CDR3 underwent first-round RT-PCR, the HTBI primer set was used. TCRdb re-derived calls from the multiplex PCR reads in MiXCR, one entry per CDR3 protein. This repertoire shows about 710,000 distinct CDR3 sequences, over 15% found once; its top ten account for roughly 8%. There are many counts of this clonotype. Its antigen is still unknown. Reasons for excluding patients were uncontrolled infection, other autoimmune disease, pregnancy or lactation. The source of this sequence is a young man with Graves' hyperthyroidism. Sequences were obtained from blood.

CDR3 in amino acids: CASSPGDSSGHETQYF. The DNA of the CDR3 is TGTGCCAGCAGCCCCGGGGACAGTTCGGGGCATGAGACCCAGTACTTC. The genes are TRBV11-3 and TRBJ2-5, with 7 bases aligning to TRBD1. CDR3 size: 16 residues. Germline trimming cut 5 bases from V and 5 bases from J; bases unmatched to any gene: 14. CDR1 is SGHNT, CDR2 YENEEA, per germline.